This T cell receptor beta chain was captured in a study of blood T cell repertoires in COVID-19. Study details: Donors in the United States, Italy and Spain gave samples during acute or convalescent COVID-19.

The table came from immunoSEQ multiplex PCR; TCRdb's copy has only in-frame clones and leaves some out. This table holds about 140,000 clones, more than 65% found once. Losses at the gene ends were 3 bases for V and 4 bases for J; bases not matched to a gene: 6. The CDR3 is made up of 14 amino acids. CDR1 is ENHRY, CDR2 SYGVKD, per germline. The rearrangement joins TRBV10-3 to TRBJ2-7, with 7 bases identical to TRBD2. The material sequenced was peripheral blood. This receptor was taken from a human donor in a cohort sampled during active COVID-19. CDR3 bases: TGTGCCATCAGTGACTCTAGCGGAACATACGAGCAGTACTTC. Amino acid sequence: CAISDSSGTYEQYF.